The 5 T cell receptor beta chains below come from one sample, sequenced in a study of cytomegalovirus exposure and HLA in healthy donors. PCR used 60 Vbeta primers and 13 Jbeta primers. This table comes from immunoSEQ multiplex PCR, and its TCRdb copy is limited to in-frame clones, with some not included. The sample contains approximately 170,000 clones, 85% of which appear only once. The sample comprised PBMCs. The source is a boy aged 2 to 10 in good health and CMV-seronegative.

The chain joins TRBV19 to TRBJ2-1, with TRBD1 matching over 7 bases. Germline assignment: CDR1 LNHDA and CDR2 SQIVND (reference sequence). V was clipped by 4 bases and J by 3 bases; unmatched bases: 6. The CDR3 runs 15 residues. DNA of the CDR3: TGTGCCAGTAGTAAAGGGACAGCTAACTACAATGAGCAGTTCTTC. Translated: CASSKGTANYNEQFF.

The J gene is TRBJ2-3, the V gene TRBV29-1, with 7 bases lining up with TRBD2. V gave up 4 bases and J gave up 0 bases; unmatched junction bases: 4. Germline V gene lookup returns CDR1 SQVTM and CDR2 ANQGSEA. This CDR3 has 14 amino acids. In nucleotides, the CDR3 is TGCAGCGTTGCGCCGGGACTAAGCACAGATACGCAGTATTTT. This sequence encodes CSVAPGLSTDTQYF.

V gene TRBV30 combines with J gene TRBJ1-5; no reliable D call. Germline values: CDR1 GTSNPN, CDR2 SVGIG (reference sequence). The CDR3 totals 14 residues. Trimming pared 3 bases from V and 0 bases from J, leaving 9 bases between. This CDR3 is CAWRGGNSNQPQHF. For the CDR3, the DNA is TGTGCCTGGAGGGGCGGGAATAGCAATCAGCCCCAGCATTTT.

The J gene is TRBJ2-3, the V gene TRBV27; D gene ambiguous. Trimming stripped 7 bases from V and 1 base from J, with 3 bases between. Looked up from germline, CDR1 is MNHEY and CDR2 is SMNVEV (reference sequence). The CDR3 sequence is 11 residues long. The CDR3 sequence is CASTGTDTQYF. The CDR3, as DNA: TGTGCCAGCACGGGCACAGATACGCAGTATTTT.

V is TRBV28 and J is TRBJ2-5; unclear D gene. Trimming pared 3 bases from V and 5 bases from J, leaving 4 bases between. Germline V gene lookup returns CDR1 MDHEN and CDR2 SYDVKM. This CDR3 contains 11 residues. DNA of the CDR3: TGTGCCAGCAGTTTCAGGGAGACCCAGTACTTC. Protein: CASSFRETQYF. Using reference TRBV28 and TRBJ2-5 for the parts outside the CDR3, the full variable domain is DVKVTQSSRYLVKRTGEKVFLECVQDMDHENMFWYRQDPGLGLRLIYFSYDVKMKEKGDIPEGYSVSREKKERFSLILESASTNQTSMYLCASSFRETQYFGPGTRLLVL.